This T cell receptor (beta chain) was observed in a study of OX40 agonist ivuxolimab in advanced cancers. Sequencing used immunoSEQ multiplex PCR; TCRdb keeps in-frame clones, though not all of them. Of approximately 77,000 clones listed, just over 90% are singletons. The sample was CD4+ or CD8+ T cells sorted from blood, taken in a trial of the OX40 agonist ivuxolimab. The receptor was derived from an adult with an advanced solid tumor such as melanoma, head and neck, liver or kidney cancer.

Here the CDR3 DNA reads TGTGCCAGCAGCTTAGCTTCTCCAGGGACTGAAGCTTTCTTT. As protein: CASSLASPGTEAFF. The genes are TRBV7-9 and TRBJ1-1, with D perhaps TRBD1 (5 bases). Between the trimmed V and J ends, which lost 0 bases and 5 bases, there was a span of 10 bases. The germline V gene encodes CDR1 SEHNR and CDR2 FQNEAQ (reference sequence). The CDR3 has 14 residues.